The rows below give T cell receptor beta chains drawn from one sample of a study of blood T cell repertoires in COVID-19. Sequencing used immunoSEQ multiplex PCR; TCRdb keeps in-frame clones, though not all of them. Altogether about 82,000 clones are present, about 80% being singletons, with the ten largest covering about 11%. Sequencing was performed on peripheral blood. The receptor set was obtained from a woman in her 40s with active or convalescent COVID-19. Both conserved end residues are part of each CDR3. A D gene is named only where the DNA matches it firmly. Size values are once, few and many counts, or a class for expanded clones, and some rows have none.

TRBV15	TRBJ2-7	TRBD1	NA	CATSRGGTGNYEQYF	TGTGCCACCAGCAGAGGAGGGACAGGTAACTACGAGCAGTACTTC
TRBV19	TRBJ2-2	NA	NA	CASNPRTFSDTGELFF	TGTGCCAGTAACCCCAGGACTTTCAGCGACACCGGGGAGCTGTTTTTT
TRBV7-9	TRBJ1-5	TRBD1	NA	CASTIARGTGGNQPQHF	TGTGCCAGCACCATAGCTCGAGGGACAGGGGGCAATCAGCCCCAGCATTTT
TRBV18	TRBJ1-1	NA	NA	CASSPTPNTEAFF	TGTGCCAGCTCACCAACACCTAACACTGAAGCTTTCTTT
TRBV12-3/TRBV12-4	TRBJ2-4	TRBD2	NA	CASSTDRVAGRYF	TGTGCCAGCAGCACTGATAGGGTAGCGGGAAGGTACTTC
TRBV28	TRBJ1-5	NA	NA	CASQGSGNQPQHF	TGTGCCAGCCAGGGTTCAGGCAATCAGCCCCAGCATTTT
TRBV11-3	TRBJ2-7	NA	NA	CASRSPASSYEQYF	TGTGCCAGCAGATCCCCAGCTAGCTCCTACGAGCAGTACTTC
TRBV20-1	TRBJ1-5	NA	NA	CSASHNRLEQPQHF	TGCAGTGCTAGTCATAATAGACTCGAGCAGCCCCAGCATTTT
TRBV27	TRBJ1-2	NA	NA	CASSLGPGSGGYTF	TGTGCCAGCAGTTTAGGTCCGGGGTCTGGTGGCTACACCTTC
TRBV7-9	TRBJ1-4	NA	NA	CASSLSGQIGEKLFF	TGTGCCAGCAGCCTCAGCGGACAGATTGGTGAAAAACTGTTTTTT
TRBV25-1	TRBJ2-1	TRBD2	few	CASSELGLVNSYNEQFF	TGTGCCAGCAGTGAGCTAGGACTAGTCAACTCCTACAATGAGCAGTTCTTC
TRBV7-9	TRBJ1-6	TRBD1	NA	CASSLARGQASSYNSPLHF	TGTGCCAGCAGCTTAGCGCGGGGACAGGCGAGCTCCTATAATTCACCCCTCCACTTT
TRBV5-8	TRBJ1-5	NA	NA	CASSLSGGYGNQPQHF	TGTGCCAGCAGTTTGTCCGGGGGATATGGCAATCAGCCCCAGCATTTT
TRBV7-3	TRBJ2-5	TRBD1	NA	CASSQGQDETQYF	TGTGCCAGCAGCCAAGGACAGGATGAGACCCAGTACTTC
TRBV2	TRBJ2-7	NA	NA	CASSAYEQYF	TGTGCCAGCTCAGCCTACGAGCAGTACTTC